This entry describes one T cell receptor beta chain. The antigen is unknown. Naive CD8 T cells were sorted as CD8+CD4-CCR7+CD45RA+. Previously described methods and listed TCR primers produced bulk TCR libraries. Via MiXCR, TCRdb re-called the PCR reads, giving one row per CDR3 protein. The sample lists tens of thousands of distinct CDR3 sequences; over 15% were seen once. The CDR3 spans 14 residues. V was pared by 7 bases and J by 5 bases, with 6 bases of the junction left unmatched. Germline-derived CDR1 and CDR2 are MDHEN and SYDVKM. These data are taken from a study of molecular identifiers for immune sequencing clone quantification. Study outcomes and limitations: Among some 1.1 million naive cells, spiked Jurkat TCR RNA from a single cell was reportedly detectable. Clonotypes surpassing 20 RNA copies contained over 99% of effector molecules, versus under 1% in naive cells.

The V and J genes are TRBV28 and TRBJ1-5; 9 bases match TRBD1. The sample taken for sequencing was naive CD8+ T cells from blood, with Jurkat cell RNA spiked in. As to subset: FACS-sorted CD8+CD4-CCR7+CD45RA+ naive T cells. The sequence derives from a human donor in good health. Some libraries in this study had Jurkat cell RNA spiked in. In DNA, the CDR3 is TGTGCCAGCACGGGACAGGGAATAGATCAGCCCCAGCATTTT. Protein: CASTGQGIDQPQHF.